The following is a TCR beta chain sequence with its context. The antigen is undetermined. This sample was included in a study of T cell responses to AZD1222 COVID-19 vaccine. The study's findings and limits: The sample set comprised mostly white British donors with more females, and clonal diversity was possibly underestimated.

Clones were sequenced by immunoSEQ multiplex PCR, and TCRdb holds only the in-frame ones, with some missing. The sample consists of about 100,000 clones, approximately 87% of them appearing once. The germline gives CDR1 LGHDT, CDR2 YNNKEL (reference sequence). V lost 5 bases to trimming and J lost 3 bases, with 8 bases between them. This CDR3 is built from 13 residues. The rearrangement links TRBV3-1 (or the pseudogene TRBV3-2) to TRBJ1-5; D gene unclear. This sequence originates from an adult in good health. The sample here was peripheral blood, taken on day 0 of AZD1222 vaccination. DNA for the CDR3: TGTGCCAGCAGCGGTCGGATCAATCAGCCCCAGCATTTT. Translating it yields CASSGRINQPQHF.